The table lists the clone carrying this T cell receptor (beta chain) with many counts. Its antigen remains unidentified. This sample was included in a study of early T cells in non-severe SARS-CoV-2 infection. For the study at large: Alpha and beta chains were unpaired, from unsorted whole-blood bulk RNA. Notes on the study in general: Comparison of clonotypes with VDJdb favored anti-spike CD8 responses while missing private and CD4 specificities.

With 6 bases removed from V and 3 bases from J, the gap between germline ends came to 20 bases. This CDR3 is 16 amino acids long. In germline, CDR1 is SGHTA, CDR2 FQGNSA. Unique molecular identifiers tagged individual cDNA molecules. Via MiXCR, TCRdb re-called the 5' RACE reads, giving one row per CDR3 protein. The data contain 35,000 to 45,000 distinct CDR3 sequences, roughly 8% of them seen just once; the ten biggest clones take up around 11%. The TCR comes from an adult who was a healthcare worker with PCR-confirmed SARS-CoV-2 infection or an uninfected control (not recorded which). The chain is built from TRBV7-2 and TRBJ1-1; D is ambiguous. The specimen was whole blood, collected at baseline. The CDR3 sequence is CASSSRSPRRYTEAFF. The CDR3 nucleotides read TGTGCCAGCAGTTCCAGGTCGCCCCGGAGATACACTGAAGCTTTCTTT. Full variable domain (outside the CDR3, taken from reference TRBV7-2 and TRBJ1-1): GAGVSQSPSNKVTEKGKDVELRCDPISGHTALYWYRQSLGQGLEFLIYFQGNSAPDKSGLPSDRFSAERTGGSVSTLTIQRTQQEDSAVYLCASSSRSPRRYTEAFFGQGTRLTVV.